One sample yielded the 12 T cell receptor beta chains listed below, sequenced in a study of T cells in Graves' hyperthyroidism and ophthalmopathy. Authors of the study amplified TCR beta CDR3 regions from RNA transcripts. The HTBI set primed first-round TCR CDR3 RT-PCR. TCRdb independently ran MiXCR on the multiplex PCR reads; one entry per CDR3 protein. The sample has around 540,000 distinct CDR3 sequences, about 16% seen once. Sequencing was carried out using blood. The origin of the receptors is a woman aged 25 to 39 with Graves' ophthalmopathy.

This clonotype was recorded a few times. The chain recombines TRBV4-3 with TRBJ2-7; 7 positions agree with TRBD1. The trim removed 3 bases at V and 3 bases at J, leaving 5 bases unmatched. Germline V lookup: CDR1 LGHNA, CDR2 YSLEER. This CDR3 contains 14 residues. The CDR3: CASSQFQGVYEQYF. The CDR3 nucleotides read TGCGCCAGCAGCCAGTTCCAGGGGGTCTACGAGCAGTACTTC.

The table lists this clonotype with many counts. The J gene is TRBJ1-2, the V gene TRBV12-3 or TRBV12-4; D gene uncertain. The CDR3 is 15 residues long. V dropped 2 bases and J dropped 4 bases, with 14 bases sitting between them. CDR3 protein: CASSLFRKGVYGYTF. The CDR3 DNA reads TGTGCCAGCAGTTTATTCCGGAAAGGCGTCTATGGCTACACCTTC.

This clonotype came up many times. The junction departs from germline at one end; a sequencing error may be responsible. The J gene is TRBJ2-5, the V gene TRBV12-3 or TRBV12-4; a possible D gene is TRBD1 (6 bases). This CDR3 contains 11 residues. CDR3 DNA: TGTGCCAGCAGTTTATCCGGGACACTGGACTTC. Its protein is CASSLSGTLDF.

J is TRBJ2-5 and V is TRBV6-1; TRBD1 might be the D (7 bases). Trimming removed 7 bases at V and 9 bases at J, with 15 bases between. Germline V gene lookup returns CDR1 MNHNS and CDR2 SASEGT. There are 12 residues in the CDR3. Written as DNA, the CDR3 is TGTGCCAGCAACCAGGGGGGTGGGGCCCAGTACTTC. Translating gives CASNQGGGAQYF.

The chain links TRBV18 to TRBJ2-3; D may be TRBD1 (5 bases). The CDR3 extends over 14 amino acids. V lost 1 base to trimming and J lost 2 bases, with 7 bases between them. Looked up from germline, CDR1 is KGHSH and CDR2 is LQKENI. This CDR3 reads CASSPRGNTDTQYF. As DNA, the CDR3 is TGTGCCAGCTCACCACGGGGCAACACAGATACGCAGTATTTT. The complete variable domain, with remaining parts taken from reference TRBV18 and TRBJ2-3, reads NAGVMQNPRHLVRRRGQEARLRCSPMKGHSHVYWYRQLPEEGLKFMVYLQKENIIDESGMPKERFSAEFPKEGPSILRIQQVVRGDSAAYFCASSPRGNTDTQYFGPGTRLTVL.

This clonotype has just a few counts. The chain joins TRBV6-5 to TRBJ2-1; 9 bases agree with TRBD2. The CDR3 runs 18 residues. Losses at the gene ends were 2 bases for V and 9 bases for J; bases not matched to a gene: 17. CDR1 MNHEY and CDR2 SVGAGI come from the germline V gene. The CDR3, as DNA: TGTGCCAGCAGTTACAAGGGCGGGAGGGCCTCATTGAAAAGTGAGCAGTTCTTC. It encodes CASSYKGGRASLKSEQFF.

This clonotype was seen more than once but under ten times. J is TRBJ2-7 and V is TRBV4-3, with TRBD1 identical over 9 bases. Germline CDR1 and CDR2: LGHNA and YSLEER. J was trimmed by 5 bases and V by 3 bases; bases with no gene match: 11. The CDR3 consists of 16 residues. The CDR3 loop is CASSHSARTGEDEQYF. The CDR3 nucleotides read TGCGCCAGCAGCCATTCCGCAAGGACAGGGGAGGACGAGCAGTACTTC.

There are a few counts of this clonotype. The chain uses TRBV6-1 and TRBJ2-7; D perhaps matches TRBD1 (6 bases). CDR1 is MNHNS, CDR2 SASEGT, per germline. This CDR3 comprises 16 residues. V gave up 4 bases and J gave up 0 bases, with 16 bases separating them. The CDR3 nucleotides are TGTGCCAGCAGTGGACGCCGGGACACCAGCTCCTACGAGCAGTACTTC. This gives the protein CASSGRRDTSSYEQYF.

The chain carries TRBV27 and TRBJ1-4; no definite D call. Germline V gene sequence: CDR1 MNHEY, CDR2 SMNVEV (reference sequence). The CDR3 has 14 amino acids. Trimming stripped 3 bases from V and 5 bases from J, with 10 bases between. In nucleotides, the CDR3 is TGTGCCAGCAGTTTCAGAGGGCGCAATGAAAAACTGTTTTTT. Amino acid sequence: CASSFRGRNEKLFF. The full variable domain, its missing parts supplied by reference TRBV27 and TRBJ1-4, is EAQVTQNPRYLITVTGKKLTVTCSQNMNHEYMSWYRQDPGLGLRQIYYSMNVEVTDKGDVPEGYKVSRKEKRNFPLILESPSPNQTSLYFCASSFRGRNEKLFFGSGTQLSVL.

A few counts support this clonotype. The chain carries TRBV20-1 and TRBJ2-4; 12 bases align to TRBD1. This CDR3 has 15 residues. The V gene's germline CDR1 is DFQATT and CDR2 SNEGSKA (reference sequence). Germline trimming cut 6 bases from V and 7 bases from J; bases unmatched to any gene: 10. The CDR3 DNA follows: TGCAGTGCCCCTCGCACCGGGACAGGGGGCAACATTCAGTACTTC. Protein: CSAPRTGTGGNIQYF.

A few counts support this clonotype. DNA for the CDR3: TGTGCCAGCAGTTTACAGACAGGGGAGAATACCCCGGGAGATTCACCCCTCCACTTT. Protein product: CASSLQTGENTPGDSPLHF. The chain combines TRBV27 with TRBJ1-6; 8 bases align to TRBD1. The length of the CDR3 is 19 residues. Germline CDR1 is MNHEY and CDR2 is SMNVEV (reference sequence). Germline trimming cut 2 bases from V and 8 bases from J; bases unmatched to any gene: 17.

This chain uses TRBV28 with TRBJ1-5; possibly TRBD1 for D (6 bases). Germline CDR1 reads MDHEN; CDR2 reads SYDVKM. This CDR3 has 15 residues. V was trimmed by 5 bases and J by 4 bases, leaving 15 bases between them. In DNA, the CDR3 is TGTGCCAGCAGTCCCTCGGGACATATTAATCAGCCCCAGCATTTT. Translating gives CASSPSGHINQPQHF.